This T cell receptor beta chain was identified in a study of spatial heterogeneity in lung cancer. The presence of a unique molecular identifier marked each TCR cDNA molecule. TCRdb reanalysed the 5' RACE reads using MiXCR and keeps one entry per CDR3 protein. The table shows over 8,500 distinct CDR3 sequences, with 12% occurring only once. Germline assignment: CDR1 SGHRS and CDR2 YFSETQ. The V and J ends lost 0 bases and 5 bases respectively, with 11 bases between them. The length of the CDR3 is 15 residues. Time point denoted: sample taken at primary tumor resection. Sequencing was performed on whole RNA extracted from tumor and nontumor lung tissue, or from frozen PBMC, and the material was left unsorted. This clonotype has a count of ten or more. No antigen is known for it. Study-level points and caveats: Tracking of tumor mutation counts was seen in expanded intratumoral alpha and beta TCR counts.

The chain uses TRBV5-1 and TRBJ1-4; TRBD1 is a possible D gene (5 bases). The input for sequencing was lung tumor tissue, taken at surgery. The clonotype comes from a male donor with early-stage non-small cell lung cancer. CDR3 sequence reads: CASSLAGTPNEKLFF. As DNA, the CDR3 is TGCGCCAGCAGCTTGGCCGGGACCCCGAATGAAAAACTGTTTTTT. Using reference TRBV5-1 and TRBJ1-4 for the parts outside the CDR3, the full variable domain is KAGVTQTPRYLIKTRGQQVTLSCSPISGHRSVSWYQQTPGQGLQFLFEYFSETQRNKGNFPGRFSGRQFSNSRSEMNVSTLELGDSALYLCASSLAGTPNEKLFFGSGTQLSVL.